This TCR beta chain comes out of a study of blood T cell repertoires in COVID-19. Germline-derived CDR1 and CDR2 are GTSNPN and SVGIG (reference sequence). The CDR3 sequence is 13 residues long. Trimming at V came to 1 base and at J to 6 bases, leaving 4 bases not matched to a gene. Assay: immunoSEQ multiplex PCR; the TCRdb copy retains only in-frame clones and omits some. The sample has about 110,000 clones, about 78% seen once. What was sequenced was peripheral blood. The J gene is TRBJ2-7, the V gene TRBV30; TRBD2 matches at 9 bases. The sequence was collected from a human donor in a cohort sampled during active or convalescent COVID-19. In DNA, the CDR3 is TGTGCCTGGAGTGGACTAGCGGCCTTCGAGCAGTACTTC. Translating gives CAWSGLAAFEQYF.